These T cell receptor beta chains were read from a single sample in a study of blood T cell repertoires in COVID-19. Measured with immunoSEQ multiplex PCR; TCRdb has only the in-frame clones, and not every one. The sample carries some 90,000 clones, about 89% recorded once. The sample was peripheral blood. These receptors came from a middle-aged man with COVID-19, enrolled during active disease. The CDR3 runs from the conserved cysteine through the conserved F or W. Fields, in order: clone size, J gene, D gene, V gene, CDR3 protein, CDR3 DNA. D genes are given only for firm matches. Expanded clones are given a class, and other clones once, few, many or no size at all.

>medium-sized|TRBJ1-2|TRBD1|TRBV7-3
CASSSGQIYGYTF
TGTGCCAGCAGCTCGGGACAGATCTATGGCTACACCTTC
>-|TRBJ1-5|TRBD1|TRBV27
CASRTTTGVGPQHF
TGTGCCAGCAGAACTACGACAGGGGTAGGGCCCCAGCATTTT
>-|TRBJ2-2|-|TRBV7-6
CASSLGQTNTGELFF
TGTGCCAGCAGCCTCGGACAGACGAACACCGGGGAGCTGTTTTTT
>-|TRBJ1-1|-|TRBV2
CASSLRTHNTEAFF
TGTGCCAGCAGTCTACGGACACACAACACTGAAGCTTTCTTT
>-|TRBJ1-5|TRBD1|TRBV13
CASSPRPTGEPQHF
TGTGCCAGCAGCCCACGCCCAACAGGGGAGCCCCAGCATTTT
>-|TRBJ2-3|-|TRBV6-5
CASSYRREDTQYF
TGTGCCAGCAGTTACAGACGGGAAGATACGCAGTATTTT
>-|TRBJ1-1|-|TRBV7-2
CASSLAMNTEAFF
TGTGCCAGCAGCTTAGCCATGAACACTGAAGCTTTCTTT
>-|TRBJ1-2|-|TRBV3-1/TRBV3-2
CASSPFSGSNGYGYTF
TGTGCCAGCAGCCCCTTTTCCGGGTCAAACGGCTATGGCTACACCTTC
>-|TRBJ1-5|-|TRBV19
CASTDTGNSNQPQHF
TGTGCCAGTACCGATACAGGGAATAGCAATCAGCCCCAGCATTTT
>-|TRBJ1-2|TRBD1|TRBV30
CAWALLPGGAYYGYTF
TGTGCCTGGGCACTATTACCAGGGGGCGCTTACTATGGCTACACCTTC
>-|TRBJ2-1|TRBD1|TRBV11-2
CASSSTNGTGPYNEQFF
TGTGCCAGCAGCTCTACCAATGGGACAGGGCCGTACAATGAGCAGTTCTTC
>-|TRBJ1-3|TRBD1|TRBV18
CASSTDRVSGNTIYF
TGTGCCAGCTCAACTGACAGGGTCTCTGGAAACACCATATATTTT
>-|TRBJ2-7|TRBD1|TRBV27
CASSSILRQGAIYEQYF
TGTGCCAGCAGTTCCATCCTCAGACAGGGCGCAATCTACGAGCAGTACTTC
>-|TRBJ2-1|TRBD2|TRBV10-1
CASSGVAGFSYNEQFF
TGCGCCAGCAGTGGGGTAGCGGGGTTTTCCTACAATGAGCAGTTCTTC
>-|TRBJ2-7|-|TRBV5-1
CASSLLGAGYEQYF
TGCGCCAGCAGCTTACTGGGGGCGGGCTACGAGCAGTACTTC
>-|TRBJ1-3|-|TRBV14
CASSQSGLYSGNTIYF
TGTGCCAGCAGCCAATCGGGTTTATACTCTGGAAACACCATATATTTT
>-|TRBJ2-1|-|TRBV27
CASSLTNYNEQFF
TGTGCCAGCAGTTTAACTAACTACAATGAGCAGTTCTTC
>-|TRBJ2-7|-|TRBV5-1
CASSFETNYEQYF
TGCGCCAGCAGCTTCGAAACAAACTACGAGCAGTACTTC
>-|TRBJ2-7|TRBD1|TRBV6-5
CASSLGTGGVYEQYF
TGTGCCAGCAGCCTGGGGACAGGGGGCGTCTACGAGCAGTACTTC
>once|TRBJ2-7|TRBD1|TRBV9
CASSSSGTGGSSSYEQYF
TGTGCCAGCAGCTCCTCCGGGACAGGGGGCAGCAGCTCCTACGAGCAGTACTTC
>-|TRBJ1-5|-|TRBV6-1
CASSERNQPQHF
TGTGCCAGCAGTGAGAGGAATCAGCCCCAGCATTTT
>-|TRBJ1-2|-|TRBV29-1
CSVAGTKVGYTF
TGCAGCGTTGCCGGGACAAAGGTCGGCTACACCTTC
>-|TRBJ1-1|TRBD1|TRBV19
CASSLGTGANTEAFF
TGTGCCAGTAGTCTGGGGACAGGGGCGAACACTGAAGCTTTCTTT
>-|TRBJ2-3|-|TRBV7-8
CASSLAFQISETQYF
TGTGCCAGCAGCTTAGCTTTTCAAATATCAGAAACGCAGTATTTT
>-|TRBJ1-2|TRBD1|TRBV4-2
CASSQDGGQGGGYTF
TGTGCCAGCAGCCAAGATGGGGGACAGGGGGGCGGCTACACCTTC
>-|TRBJ1-4|-|TRBV6-5
CASSVGPSQLEKLFF
TGTGCCAGCAGCGTTGGGCCTAGCCAACTGGAAAAACTGTTTTTT
>few|TRBJ1-6|-|TRBV6-5
CASSYGFARGNSPLHF
TGTGCCAGCAGTTACGGATTTGCCAGGGGCAATTCACCCCTCCACTTT
>-|TRBJ2-1|-|TRBV7-2
CASRAKGGGSKETYNEQFF
TGTGCCAGCAGGGCTAAGGGAGGGGGTAGTAAGGAAACGTACAATGAGCAGTTCTTC
>-|TRBJ2-7|TRBD2|TRBV2
CASRAAGGPNYEQYF
TGTGCCAGCAGAGCGGCGGGGGGCCCCAACTACGAGCAGTACTTC
>-|TRBJ2-3|TRBD2|TRBV30
CATWEGGAYTQYF
TGTGCCACCTGGGAGGGAGGGGCTTATACGCAGTATTTT
>-|TRBJ1-1|-|TRBV19
CASSIFESAEAFF
TGTGCCAGTAGTATCTTTGAATCGGCTGAAGCTTTCTTT
>-|TRBJ1-1|-|TRBV5-1
CASSLEARGEAFF
TGCGCCAGCAGCTTGGAGGCCCGGGGGGAAGCTTTCTTT
>once|TRBJ1-2|TRBD1|TRBV29-1
CSVSPGQGARGYTF
TGCAGCGTATCCCCCGGACAGGGGGCAAGAGGCTACACCTTC
>-|TRBJ1-1|-|TRBV19
CASKGQGNTEAFF
TGTGCCAGTAAAGGGCAGGGGAACACTGAAGCTTTCTTT
>few|TRBJ2-7|-|TRBV3-1/TRBV3-2
CASSQRQGYEQYF
TGTGCCAGCAGCCAACGCCAGGGATACGAGCAGTACTTC
>-|TRBJ1-5|TRBD1|TRBV6-6
CASSRPSGQGTSSQHF
TGTGCCAGCAGTCGACCTTCCGGACAGGGAACTTCCTCCCAGCATTTT
>-|TRBJ1-5|-|TRBV3-1/TRBV3-2
CASSPKPVVSNQPQHF
TGTGCCAGCAGCCCAAAACCGGTGGTAAGCAATCAGCCCCAGCATTTT
>-|TRBJ1-1|-|TRBV4-2
CASSQAQRAGNTEAFF
TGTGCCAGCAGCCAAGCACAGAGGGCAGGGAACACTGAAGCTTTCTTT
>-|TRBJ1-6|TRBD1|TRBV28
CASSLGQGPSNSPLHF
TGTGCCAGCAGTTTGGGACAGGGCCCCTCTAATTCACCCCTCCACTTT
>-|TRBJ1-3|TRBD1|TRBV7-8
CASSLVRGTGSSGNTIYF
TGTGCCAGCAGCTTAGTTAGAGGGACAGGGAGCTCTGGAAACACCATATATTTT
>-|TRBJ2-7|-|TRBV21-1
CASSKEQGYSYEQYF
TGTGCCAGCAGCAAAGAACAGGGGTACTCCTACGAGCAGTACTTC
>-|TRBJ2-7|-|TRBV29-1
CSVYIGGEQYF
TGCAGCGTCTATATAGGGGGCGAGCAGTACTTC
>-|TRBJ2-1|TRBD1|TRBV10-2
CASLDRGSYNEQFF
TGCGCCAGCCTTGACAGGGGTTCCTACAATGAGCAGTTCTTC
>-|TRBJ1-1|-|TRBV28
CASSFRVTEAFF
TGTGCCAGCAGTTTCCGGGTCACTGAAGCTTTCTTT
>-|TRBJ1-4|-|TRBV3-1/TRBV3-2
CASSQDGLGEKLFF
TGTGCCAGCAGCCAAGACGGACTGGGGGAAAAACTGTTTTTT
>-|TRBJ2-5|TRBD2|TRBV7-3
CASSLLAGGQETQYF
TGTGCCAGCAGCTTACTAGCGGGGGGGCAAGAGACCCAGTACTTC
>-|TRBJ1-2|TRBD1|TRBV4-1
CASSQELTGYNYGYTF
TGCGCCAGCAGCCAAGAGTTGACAGGGTATAACTATGGCTACACCTTC
>-|TRBJ1-1|-|TRBV9
CASSLRQMNTEAFF
TGTGCCAGCAGCCTCAGACAGATGAACACTGAAGCTTTCTTT
>-|TRBJ1-1|TRBD1|TRBV11-1
CASSFDRGGTEAFF
TGTGCCAGCAGCTTTGACAGGGGAGGCACTGAAGCTTTCTTT
>-|TRBJ2-1|TRBD2|TRBV5-8
CASSFTGGGPGLYNEQFF
TGTGCCAGCAGCTTCACTGGCGGGGGGCCGGGGCTCTACAATGAGCAGTTCTTC
>-|TRBJ2-3|-|TRBV15
CATSSRGQHPSTDTQYF
TGTGCCACCAGCTCTAGGGGTCAACATCCTAGCACAGATACGCAGTATTTT